This T cell receptor beta chain emerged from a study of cytomegalovirus exposure and HLA in healthy donors. On this clone: As yet, its antigen is unknown.

CDR1 and CDR2 from the germline V gene are SGHRS and YFSETQ. Trimming stripped 3 bases from V and 1 base from J, with 10 bases between. CDR3 length: 14 amino acids. Study results and limitations: The authors judged a highly shared variant cluster likely a sequencing artifact. Association of a missense DCLRE1C variant with TCR beta V- and J-gene trimming was reported in a later analysis. It was shown in a later analysis that HLA-associated TCR beta chains were more clonally expanded than other, equally common chains. A later look showed TCR association rates differing by HLA locus, highest for DRB1 and lowest for HLA-C.

The PCR employed 60 Vbeta primers together with 13 Jbeta primers. Sequenced by immunoSEQ multiplex PCR; TCRdb stores in-frame clones only, minus some. The sample shows 170,000 or so clones, roughly four fifths of them seen only once. The V call is TRBV5-1, the J call TRBJ2-5; perhaps TRBD2 as D (6 bases). The sample consisted of PBMCs. This sequence originates from a man aged 18 to 35 in good health and CMV-seronegative. Here the CDR3 DNA reads TGCGCCAGCAGCTGGACGGGAGTCCAAGAGACCCAGTACTTC. Translation gives CASSWTGVQETQYF.